A selection of T cell receptor beta chains follows, all from one sample in a study of blood T cells in healthy people across ages. MiXCR, run by TCRdb on the 5' RACE reads, gives a single entry per CDR3 protein. The sample consists of 850,000 to 1,300,000 distinct CDR3 sequences, 45% of them appearing once. Sequenced input: blood. All receptors come from an older woman in good health. The CDR3 runs from the conserved cysteine through the conserved F or W. Fields, in order: D gene, V gene, clone size, J gene, CDR3 DNA, CDR3 protein. A D gene is named only where the DNA matches it firmly. Only part of the rows carry a size: once, few, many, or a class if the clone is expanded.

.	TRBV27	.	TRBJ2-4	TGTGCCAGTTGGGGGCGCAGAGAGCAGTACTTC	CASWGRREQYF
TRBD2	TRBV20-1	few	TRBJ2-7	TGCAGTGCTCCGGTAGCGGGAGTGGGGTACGAGCAGTACTTC	CSAPVAGVGYEQYF
TRBD1	TRBV27	few	TRBJ1-5	TGTGCCAGCAGTTTAGGGGGACAGGCTACGACTAGCAATCAGCCCCAGCATTTT	CASSLGGQATTSNQPQHF
.	TRBV5-4	few	TRBJ2-7	TGTGCCAGCAGCCTGCCGGACAGCTACTCCTACGAGCAGTACTTC	CASSLPDSYSYEQYF
TRBD2	TRBV20-1	few	TRBJ2-7	TGCAGTGCTAGAGTCAGGGAGGGTTTCTACGAGCAGTACTTC	CSARVREGFYEQYF
TRBD1	TRBV27	few	TRBJ2-7	TGTGCCAGCAGCCTCTTCAGGACAGGGCGTACCTACGAGCAGTACTTC	CASSLFRTGRTYEQYF
.	TRBV20-1	.	TRBJ2-1	TGCAGTGCCCAACCAAAGCGAGAAGAGCAGTTCTTC	CSAQPKREEQFF
TRBD1	TRBV20-1	.	TRBJ1-5	TGCAGTGCTACCAGACAGGGGGCGGGACAGCCCCAGCATTTT	CSATRQGAGQPQHF
TRBD1	TRBV6-2/TRBV6-3	few	TRBJ2-5	TGTGCCAGCAGCAGGGACAGGCAAGAGACCCAGTACTTC	CASSRDRQETQYF
.	TRBV27	.	TRBJ1-2	TGTGCCAGCAGTTTATTACGGTACGACAGGCCGTACTATGGCTACACCTTC	CASSLLRYDRPYYGYTF
.	TRBV4-1	many	TRBJ2-7	TGCGCCAGCAGCCAAGATGGCTCCTACGAGCAGTACTTC	CASSQDGSYEQYF
TRBD1	TRBV29-1	.	TRBJ1-5	TGCAGCGTTGAGGGGACAGAAAATCAGCCCCAGCATTTT	CSVEGTENQPQHF
TRBD2	TRBV9	.	TRBJ2-1	TGTGCCAGCAGCAATTCCCTAGCGGGAGGAGGAAATGAGCAGTTCTTC	CASSNSLAGGGNEQFF
TRBD2	TRBV6-5	.	TRBJ2-7	TGTGCCAGCAGACCCTTGAGTAGCGGGAGTAACCACGAGCAGTACTTC	CASRPLSSGSNHEQYF
.	TRBV10-3	few	TRBJ2-2	TGTGCCATCAGTGAGGGACAGCCCGGGGAGCTGTTTTTT	CAISEGQPGELFF
.	TRBV14	.	TRBJ2-5	TGTGCCAGCAGCCAAACACAGGGATGGGAGACCCAGTACTTC	CASSQTQGWETQYF
.	TRBV12-3/TRBV12-4	.	TRBJ1-5	TGTGCCAGCGCGGAACGGGCAGTCAATCAGCCCCAGCATTTT	CASAERAVNQPQHF
TRBD1	TRBV3-1	many	TRBJ1-4	TGTGCCAGCAGCCAAATCAGTGAAGGGACAGGGCGTGAAAAACTGTTTTTT	CASSQISEGTGREKLFF
TRBD2	TRBV6-1	few	TRBJ2-7	TGTGCCAGCAGTTCCCAGCGGGAGGCCGTCTCCTACGAGCAGTACTTC	CASSSQREAVSYEQYF
TRBD2	TRBV7-2	.	TRBJ2-1	TGTGCCAGCAGCCCAAGACTGACTAGCGGGAGAGACACATTTACCTACGAGCAGTTCTTC	CASSPRLTSGRDTFTYEQFF
TRBD2	TRBV5-1	few	TRBJ2-5	TGCGCCAGCAGCCCCGCGGGACTAGCGGCAGAGACCCAGTACTTC	CASSPAGLAAETQYF
TRBD1	TRBV7-9	.	TRBJ1-2	TGTGCCAGCAGCTCCGGGGACAGCTGGAAATATGGCTACACCTTC	CASSSGDSWKYGYTF